A single sample is the source of the 11 T cell receptor beta chains below, sequenced in a study of cytomegalovirus exposure and HLA in healthy donors. A multiplex PCR was run with 60 Vbeta primers and 13 Jbeta primers. Here immunoSEQ multiplex PCR was the method, and the copy in TCRdb shows in-frame clones only, minus some. The sample has around 75,000 clones; 75% to 80% are singletons. Specimen: PBMCs. The receptor set was obtained from a man in his forties in good health and CMV-seronegative.

The CDR3 is CASSLGQVSTDTQYF. The CDR3 DNA sequence: TGTGCCAGCAGTTTGGGACAGGTTAGCACAGATACGCAGTATTTT. The chain employs TRBV28 and TRBJ2-3; the match to TRBD1 covers 8 bases. The CDR3 consists of 15 residues. Per germline, CDR1 MDHEN and CDR2 SYDVKM. V shed 3 bases and J 0 bases; nucleotides not matched to a gene: 2. Based on the CDR3 plus reference TRBV28 and TRBJ2-3, the full variable domain is DVKVTQSSRYLVKRTGEKVFLECVQDMDHENMFWYRQDPGLGLRLIYFSYDVKMKEKGDIPEGYSVSREKKERFSLILESASTNQTSMYLCASSLGQVSTDTQYFGPGTRLTVL.

This clone has just a few counts. The chain joins TRBV4-1 to TRBJ2-1; 8 bases are shared with TRBD2. Germline lookup yields CDR1 MGHRA and CDR2 YSYEKL. The CDR3 totals 19 residues. After removal of 1 base from V and 5 bases from J, the junction contained 16 bases not matched to a gene. The CDR3 DNA is TGCGCCAGCAGCCAAGGGGGGTTGGCGGGGGGCGCTGAGAACAATGAGCAGTTCTTC. It translates to CASSQGGLAGGAENNEQFF.

V usage is TRBV19 and J usage is TRBJ1-4; 9 bases align to TRBD1. The CDR3 totals 14 residues. With V trimmed by 6 bases and J by 8 bases, 7 bases remained unmatched. From germline, CDR1 is LNHDA and CDR2 SQIVND (reference sequence). In DNA, the CDR3 is TGTGCCAGTAGACCGGGACAGGGTTACGAAAAACTGTTTTTT. Amino acids: CASRPGQGYEKLFF.

The V and J genes are TRBV7-2 and TRBJ1-2; TRBD1 might be the D (5 bases). Germline CDR1 reads SGHTA; CDR2 reads FQGNSA. The length of the CDR3 is 15 residues. Trimming pared 5 bases from V and 7 bases from J, leaving 20 bases between. The CDR3 loop reads CASSINRIRSAGYTF. The CDR3 nucleotides read TGTGCCAGCAGCATAAACAGGATTCGTTCGGCTGGCTACACCTTC.

The CDR3 nucleotides read TGCAGCGTTGAAGATACGGGGGGCAGCTTGGAGACCCAGTACTTC. Residues: CSVEDTGGSLETQYF. The chain recombines TRBV29-1 with TRBJ2-5; a weak D match, TRBD2 (7 bases). V was cut by 0 bases and J by 5 bases, with 16 bases left in between. This CDR3 is built from 15 residues. Germline CDR1 SQVTM, CDR2 ANQGSEA.

With respect to this clone: Sequence at one end of the junction differs from germline and may be a read error. The V call is TRBV7-9, the J call TRBJ2-3, with 12 bases identical to TRBD2. Germline CDR1 is SEHNR and CDR2 is FQNEAQ (reference sequence). The CDR3 has 18 residues. This chain's CDR3 is CSSSLKLRLAGVKDTQYF. CDR3 nucleotide sequence: TGTTCCAGCAGCCTAAAACTTCGACTAGCGGGGGTAAAAGATACGCAGTATTTT.

The chain joins TRBV18 to TRBJ1-1; TRBD1 matches 7 bases. Germline V gives CDR1 KGHSH, CDR2 LQKENI. V dropped 3 bases and J dropped 1; count of bases not matched to a gene: 8. The length of the CDR3 is 16 residues. The CDR3 DNA sequence: TGTGCCAGCTCACCTATTCGGACAGGCCCGAACACTGAAGCTTTCTTT. Amino acids: CASSPIRTGPNTEAFF.

The chain combines TRBV6-4 with TRBJ1-1; 7 bases align to TRBD1. The germline CDR1 and CDR2 sequences are MRHNA and SNTAGT. This CDR3 is 15 amino acids long. Losses at the gene ends were 5 bases for V and 2 bases for J; bases not matched to a gene: 8. CDR3: CASSPQGTGNTEAFF. The CDR3 nucleotides are TGTGCCAGCAGTCCACAGGGGACGGGTAACACTGAAGCTTTCTTT.

This chain links TRBV7-9 with TRBJ2-2; tentatively, D is TRBD1 (5 bases). The CDR3 is 16 amino acids. Germline CDR1 reads SEHNR; CDR2 reads FQNEAQ (reference sequence). V was shortened by 4 bases and J by 2 bases, with 14 bases between the two germline ends. In nucleotides, the CDR3 is TGTGCCAGCAGCTCCATCACAGGCCTCAACACCGGGGAGCTGTTTTTT. This encodes CASSSITGLNTGELFF.

The chain combines TRBV4-3 with TRBJ2-7; D possibly corresponds to TRBD2 (6 bases). This CDR3 is 15 amino acids long. From germline, CDR1 is LGHNA and CDR2 YSLEER. Trimming cost V 1 base and J 6 bases, with 16 bases left between them. The CDR3 protein is CASSQGLGLGGEQYF. CDR3 coding DNA: TGCGCCAGCAGCCAAGGATTGGGGTTGGGGGGCGAGCAGTACTTC.

The V and J genes are TRBV5-6 and TRBJ1-2; D is unclear. Germline CDR1 is SGHDT and CDR2 is YYEEEE. This CDR3 comprises 15 residues. V was cut by 0 bases and J by 8 bases, with 17 bases left in between. The CDR3: CASSLATRLARGYTF. The CDR3 coding sequence is TGTGCCAGCAGCTTGGCGACTCGTCTAGCCAGGGGCTACACCTTC.